This record covers a single T cell receptor beta chain. Antigen specificity is unknown. This sample was taken from a study of cytomegalovirus exposure and HLA in healthy donors. The PCR had 60 Vbeta and 13 Jbeta primers. Assay used: immunoSEQ multiplex PCR; TCRdb lists only in-frame clones, some missing. This table has 85,000 to 100,000 clones, around 89% appearing once. V lost 5 bases to trimming and J lost 5 bases, with 15 bases between them. The CDR3 is made up of 14 amino acids. Germline V gene lookup returns CDR1 SEHNR and CDR2 FQNEAQ (reference sequence). Findings of the study overall: Rare TCR sequences dominated, though some public TCRs recurred in many donors. The authors considered a cluster of highly shared sequence variants likely to be a sequencing artifact. Presence/absence comparisons presumed near-even sequencing depth among donors. Among TCR beta chains, those listed as cytomegalovirus-associated numbered some 160.

This chain links TRBV7-9 with TRBJ1-1; D is possibly TRBD1 (5 bases). This TCR was recovered from a man between 18 and 29 years old in good health and CMV-seronegative. Sequenced: PBMCs. CDR3 DNA sequence: TGTGCCAGCAGCGCGAGTTCGGGGGGAACTGAAGCTTTCTTT. This translates into CASSASSGGTEAFF.